This TCR beta chain stems from a study of cytomegalovirus exposure and HLA in healthy donors. This clone has only a few counts. Antigen: not known. PCR amplification relied on 60 Vbeta primers (plus 13 Jbeta primers). This table comes from immunoSEQ multiplex PCR, and its TCRdb copy is limited to in-frame clones, with some not included. Of about 130,000 clones in the sample, 65% to 90% are singletons; the top ten hold just under 3%. The CDR3 covers 16 residues. Germline CDR1 reads SGHKS; CDR2 reads YYEKEE (reference sequence). With 2 bases removed from V and 2 bases from J, the gap between germline ends came to 13 bases. The study's findings and limits: Fewer N-insertions than the roughly 670-donor mean were reportedly shown by an Asian-associated ancestry cluster in a later analysis. There were some V segments, including TRBV6-2 and TRBV6-3, excluded as indistinguishable. TCR beta V- and J-gene trimming was later associated with a missense DCLRE1C variant. Later analysis revealed greater clonal expansion in HLA-associated TCR beta chains than in equally common others.

The sequence came from a woman aged 18-29 years in good health and CMV-seropositive. Sequenced material: PBMCs. This rearrangement joins TRBV5-5 to TRBJ2-2; TRBD2 is a possible D gene (5 bases). The CDR3 nucleotides read TGTGCCAGCAGCTTAGTCGGCGGGCCAAACACCGGGGAGCTGTTTTTT. Translated, it gives CASSLVGGPNTGELFF.